These 13 T cell receptor beta chains were sequenced from one sample in a study of cytomegalovirus exposure and HLA in healthy donors. Primers for the PCR totalled 60 Vbeta and 13 Jbeta. Sequenced by immunoSEQ multiplex PCR; TCRdb stores in-frame clones only, minus some. The table shows a few hundred thousand clones, with around 80% occurring only once. Material for sequencing was PBMCs. The receptor source for this set is a girl aged 2 to 9 in good health and CMV-seronegative.

The chain recombines TRBV5-1 with TRBJ1-2; D may be TRBD1 (5 bases). Trimming took 4 bases from V and 3 from J, leaving 13 bases between them. The CDR3 is 14 amino acids. Germline-derived CDR1 and CDR2 are SGHRS and YFSETQ. CDR3 DNA sequence: TGCGCCAGCAGCGAAACCGGACACCACTATGGCTACACCTTC. Translating it yields CASSETGHHYGYTF. The variable domain in full, completed from reference TRBV5-1 and TRBJ1-2, reads KAGVTQTPRYLIKTRGQQVTLSCSPISGHRSVSWYQQTPGQGLQFLFEYFSETQRNKGNFPGRFSGRQFSNSRSEMNVSTLELGDSALYLCASSETGHHYGYTFGSGTRLTVV.

The chain employs TRBV11-2 and TRBJ2-2; 14 bases are a match to TRBD2. The CDR3 consists of 19 residues. V was pared by 5 bases and J by 2 bases, with 10 bases of the junction left unmatched. Germline CDR1 reads SGHAT; CDR2 reads FQNNGV. CDR3 in DNA: TGTGCCAGCAGCCGACGACTAGCGGGGGGGCACCTCAACACCGGGGAGCTGTTTTTT. Protein sequence: CASSRRLAGGHLNTGELFF.

The V call is TRBV14, the J call TRBJ2-7; perhaps TRBD1 as D (6 bases). The CDR3 extends over 13 amino acids. Per germline, CDR1 SGHDN and CDR2 FVKESK. V was shortened by 8 bases and J by 7 bases, with 18 bases between the two germline ends. The CDR3 coding sequence is TGTGCCAGCGGACTGCAGGGGACGGGTGAGCAGTACTTC. Translated: CASGLQGTGEQYF.

V usage is TRBV14 and J usage is TRBJ1-4; 7 bases fit TRBD1. The CDR3 is 14 amino acids. Looked up from germline, CDR1 is SGHDN and CDR2 is FVKESK. The trim removed 3 bases at V and 8 bases at J, leaving 6 bases unmatched. Here the CDR3 DNA reads TGTGCCAGCAGCCACCGGGACAGAGAAGAAAAACTGTTTTTT. Translated: CASSHRDREEKLFF.

The rearrangement links TRBV2 to TRBJ2-7; 10 bases align to TRBD2. The CDR3 length is 15 residues. From germline, CDR1 is SNHLY and CDR2 FYNNEI. V lost 8 bases to trimming and J lost 0 bases; unmatched junction nucleotides: 7. CDR3 in amino acids: CASWELAGSSYEQYF. CDR3 DNA: TGTGCCAGCTGGGAACTAGCGGGGTCCTCCTACGAGCAGTACTTC.

V is TRBV5-1 and J is TRBJ1-1, with a weak D call TRBD1 (5 bases). The germline gives CDR1 SGHRS, CDR2 YFSETQ. This CDR3 has 13 amino acids. V was clipped by 6 bases and J by 8 bases, with 17 bases between them. The CDR3 is CASKWGPQWEAFF. Here the CDR3 DNA reads TGCGCCAGCAAGTGGGGCCCCCAGTGGGAAGCTTTCTTT.

This clone was seen a few times. The chain links TRBV19 to TRBJ1-5; D may be TRBD1 (6 bases). This CDR3 is built from 13 residues. CDR1 LNHDA and CDR2 SQIVND come from the germline V gene (reference sequence). The V and J ends lost 6 bases and 6 bases respectively, with 12 bases between them. This CDR3 is CASRFGGRQPQHF. The CDR3 bases are TGTGCCAGTAGGTTCGGGGGGCGTCAGCCCCAGCATTTT.

The chain employs TRBV19 and TRBJ1-2; TRBD1 matches at 9 bases. Unmatched junction bases numbered 4, after V lost 4 bases and J lost 4 bases. This CDR3 contains 14 residues. Germline V gene data show CDR1 as LNHDA and CDR2 as SQIVND (reference sequence). The CDR3 nucleotides are TGTGCCAGTAGTACAATGGGACAGGGCTATGGCTACACCTTC. The encoded protein is CASSTMGQGYGYTF.

The chain employs TRBV29-1 and TRBJ2-5; 8 bases agree with TRBD1. The DNA end is more similar to TRBJ2-7, so the J call may be wrong. The germline V gene encodes CDR1 SQVTM and CDR2 ANQGSEA. The CDR3 contains 14 residues. DNA of the CDR3: TGCAGCGTTGGTCATGGACAGGGATTCTACGAGCAGTACTTC. This encodes CSVGHGQGFYEQYF.

V gene TRBV10-3 combines with J gene TRBJ2-1; 11 bases are shared with TRBD2. V was clipped by 3 bases and J by 3 bases; unmatched bases: 4. This CDR3 is 16 amino acids long. CDR1 and CDR2 (germline): ENHRY, SYGVKD. The CDR3 DNA follows: TGTGCCATCAGTGAACCGGGACTAGCGGACTACAATGAGCAGTTCTTC. As protein: CAISEPGLADYNEQFF.

The chain has TRBV2 and TRBJ1-5; the D gene is possibly TRBD1 (6 bases). Trimming removed 0 bases at V and 0 bases at J, with 12 bases between. Germline-derived CDR1 and CDR2 are SNHLY and FYNNEI. The CDR3 extends over 17 amino acids. CDR3 loop: CASSEAPQGYSNQPQHF. The DNA for the CDR3 is TGTGCCAGCAGTGAAGCGCCACAGGGATATAGCAATCAGCCCCAGCATTTT. Full variable domain (missing parts from reference TRBV2 and TRBJ1-5): EPEVTQTPSHQVTQMGQEVILRCVPISNHLYFYWYRQILGQKVEFLVSFYNNEISEKSEIFDDQFSVERPDGSNFTLKIRSTKLEDSAMYFCASSEAPQGYSNQPQHFGDGTRLSIL.

This chain uses TRBV30 with TRBJ1-1; D possibly corresponds to TRBD1 (5 bases). The CDR3 runs 15 residues. Per the germline V gene, CDR1 is GTSNPN and CDR2 is SVGIG (reference sequence). V gave up 2 bases and J gave up 0 bases, with 13 bases separating them. The CDR3 sequence is CAWSPTGRLNTEAFF. The CDR3, as DNA: TGTGCCTGGAGTCCCACAGGACGGTTGAACACTGAAGCTTTCTTT.

The gene calls are TRBV6-1 and TRBJ2-7; tentatively, D is TRBD2 (5 bases). Germline assignment: CDR1 MNHNS and CDR2 SASEGT. The CDR3 length is 15 residues. Trimming removed 6 bases at V and 7 bases at J, with 22 bases between. The CDR3 spells CASREWNAGSGEQYF. CDR3 sequence (DNA): TGTGCCAGCAGGGAATGGAACGCGGGTTCTGGGGAGCAGTACTTC.